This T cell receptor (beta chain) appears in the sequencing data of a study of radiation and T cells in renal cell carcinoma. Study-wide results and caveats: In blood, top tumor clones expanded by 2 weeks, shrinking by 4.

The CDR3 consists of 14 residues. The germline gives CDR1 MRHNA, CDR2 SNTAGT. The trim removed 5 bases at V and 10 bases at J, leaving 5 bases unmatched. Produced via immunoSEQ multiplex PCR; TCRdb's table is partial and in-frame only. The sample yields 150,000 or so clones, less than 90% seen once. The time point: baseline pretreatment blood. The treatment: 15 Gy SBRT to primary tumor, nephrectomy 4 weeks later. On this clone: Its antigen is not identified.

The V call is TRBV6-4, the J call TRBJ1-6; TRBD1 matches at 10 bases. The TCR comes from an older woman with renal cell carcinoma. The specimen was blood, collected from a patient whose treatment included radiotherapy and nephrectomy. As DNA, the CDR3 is TGTGCCAGCAGTTCCGACAGGGGGCGGTCACCCCTCCACTTT. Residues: CASSSDRGRSPLHF.